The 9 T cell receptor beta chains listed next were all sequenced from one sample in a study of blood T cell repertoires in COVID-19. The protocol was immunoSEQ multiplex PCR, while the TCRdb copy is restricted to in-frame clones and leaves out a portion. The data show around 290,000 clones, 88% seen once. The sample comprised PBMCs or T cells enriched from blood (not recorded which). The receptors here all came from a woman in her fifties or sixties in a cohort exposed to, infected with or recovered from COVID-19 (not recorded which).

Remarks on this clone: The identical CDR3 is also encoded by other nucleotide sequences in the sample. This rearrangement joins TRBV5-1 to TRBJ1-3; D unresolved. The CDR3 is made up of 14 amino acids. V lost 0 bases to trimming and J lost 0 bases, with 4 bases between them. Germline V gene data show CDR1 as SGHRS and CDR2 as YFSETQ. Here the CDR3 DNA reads TGCGCCAGCAGCTTGGGAGGCTCTGGAAACACCATATATTTT. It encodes CASSLGGSGNTIYF.

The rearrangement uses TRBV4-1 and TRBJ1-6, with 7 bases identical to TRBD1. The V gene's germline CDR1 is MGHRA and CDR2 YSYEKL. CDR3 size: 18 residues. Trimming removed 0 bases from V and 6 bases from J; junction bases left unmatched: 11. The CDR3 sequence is CASSQEKGKGATNSPLHF. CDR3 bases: TGCGCCAGCAGCCAAGAAAAAGGGAAGGGGGCGACTAATTCACCCCTCCACTTT.

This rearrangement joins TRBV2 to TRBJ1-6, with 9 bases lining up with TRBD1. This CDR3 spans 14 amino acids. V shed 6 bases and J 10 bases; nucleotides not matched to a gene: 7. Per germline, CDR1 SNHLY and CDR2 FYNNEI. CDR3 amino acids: CASRTTGGKSPLHF. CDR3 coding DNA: TGTGCCAGCAGGACAACAGGGGGCAAGTCACCCCTCCACTTT.

CDR3 nucleotide sequence: TGTGCCAGTACCCCGACGTACGACAGGCGGCAGCCCCAGCATTTT. Translating gives CASTPTYDRRQPQHF. This chain joins TRBV19 and TRBJ1-5; TRBD1 might be the D (6 bases). The CDR3 is 15 residues long. Germline V gene data show CDR1 as LNHDA and CDR2 as SQIVND (reference sequence). The V gene lost 7 bases and the J gene lost 7 bases, with 20 bases spanning the gap.

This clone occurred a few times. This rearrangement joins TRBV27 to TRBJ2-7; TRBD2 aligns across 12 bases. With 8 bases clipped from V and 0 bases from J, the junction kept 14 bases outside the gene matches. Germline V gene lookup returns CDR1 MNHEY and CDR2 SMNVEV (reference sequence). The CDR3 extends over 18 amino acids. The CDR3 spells CASRFRTSGIRSSYEQYF. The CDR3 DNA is TGTGCCAGCCGCTTTCGGACTAGCGGGATTAGATCCTCCTACGAGCAGTACTTC.

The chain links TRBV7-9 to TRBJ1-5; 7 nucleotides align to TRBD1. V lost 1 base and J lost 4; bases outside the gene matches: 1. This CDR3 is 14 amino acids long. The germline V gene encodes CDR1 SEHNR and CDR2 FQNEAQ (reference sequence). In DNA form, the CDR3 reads TGTGCCAGCAGCTTAGGGGACAGTAATCAGCCCCAGCATTTT. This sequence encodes CASSLGDSNQPQHF. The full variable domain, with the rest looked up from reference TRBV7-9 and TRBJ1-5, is DTGVSQNPRHKITKRGQNVTFRCDPISEHNRLYWYRQTLGQGPEFLTYFQNEAQLEKSRLLSDRFSAERPKGSFSTLEIQRTEQGDSAMYLCASSLGDSNQPQHFGDGTRLSIL.

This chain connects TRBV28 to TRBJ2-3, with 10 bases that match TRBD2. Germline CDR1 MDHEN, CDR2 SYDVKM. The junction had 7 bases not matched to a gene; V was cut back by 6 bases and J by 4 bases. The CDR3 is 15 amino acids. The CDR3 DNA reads TGTGCCAGCAGCCTCTCGAGCGGGAGGGCAGATACGCAGTATTTT. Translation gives CASSLSSGRADTQYF.

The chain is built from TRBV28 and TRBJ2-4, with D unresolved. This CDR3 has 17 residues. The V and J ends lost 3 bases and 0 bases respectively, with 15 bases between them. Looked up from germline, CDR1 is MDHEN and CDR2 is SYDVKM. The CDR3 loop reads CASSFHPQTEAKNIQYF. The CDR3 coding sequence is TGTGCCAGCAGTTTCCACCCACAGACGGAAGCCAAAAACATTCAGTACTTC.

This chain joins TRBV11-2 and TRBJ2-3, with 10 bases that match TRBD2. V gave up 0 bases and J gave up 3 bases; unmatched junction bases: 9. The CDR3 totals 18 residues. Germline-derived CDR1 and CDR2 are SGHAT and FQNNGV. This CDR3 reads CASSLDWPGLAMTDTQYF. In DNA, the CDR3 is TGTGCCAGCAGCTTAGATTGGCCGGGACTAGCGATGACAGATACGCAGTATTTT.